These 24 T cell receptor beta chains were sequenced from one sample in a study of T cells after yellow fever vaccination. TCRdb recomputed calls from the 5' RACE reads with MiXCR, one row per CDR3 protein. This sample yields about 260,000 distinct CDR3 sequences, of which under 15% are seen a single time; less than 0.55% belongs to the top ten. This material consisted of CD4+ T cells sorted from PBMCs, taken 45 days after the yellow fever booster vaccination. The receptors come from a man in his thirties or forties who received the YFV17D yellow fever vaccine.

The genes are TRBV28 and TRBJ2-7; perhaps TRBD2 as D (6 bases). The V gene lost 6 bases and the J gene lost 7 bases, with 25 bases spanning the gap. The CDR3 totals 16 residues. Germline assignment: CDR1 MDHEN and CDR2 SYDVKM. The CDR3 bases are TGTGCCAGCAGGGTCCCTCGCGGGGTGGGAACGGGAGAGCAGTACTTC. It is translated as CASRVPRGVGTGEQYF.

This clonotype has a handful of counts. The rearrangement uses TRBV5-1 and TRBJ1-5, with a tentative D call TRBD1 (6 bases). Trimming took off 0 bases at V and 3 bases at J, with 10 bases between the two ends. The CDR3 is made up of 15 amino acids. Germline CDR1 and CDR2: SGHRS and YFSETQ. The CDR3 DNA follows: TGCGCCAGCAGCTTGGATGCAGGGGTCAATCAGCCCCAGCATTTT. Translated: CASSLDAGVNQPQHF.

This clonotype was recorded a few times. CDR3 in amino acids: CSARDRTGVSYEQYF. Written as DNA, the CDR3 is TGCAGTGCTAGAGATCGGACAGGGGTGTCCTACGAGCAGTACTTC. The V call is TRBV20-1, the J call TRBJ2-7; 9 nucleotides align to TRBD1. Germline V lookup: CDR1 DFQATT, CDR2 SNEGSKA (reference sequence). The ends lost 0 bases at V and 1 base at J; junction bases unmatched: 4. The CDR3 length is 15 residues.

The rearrangement joins TRBV20-1 to TRBJ2-1, with D maybe TRBD2 (6 bases). Per the germline V gene, CDR1 is DFQATT and CDR2 is SNEGSKA (reference sequence). Trimming shortened V by 5 bases and J by 9 bases, and 14 bases separated the two germline ends. The CDR3 loop spans 12 amino acids. For the CDR3, the DNA is TGCAGTGCTCGACTAGGAGGCCTTGAGCAGTTCTTC. This encodes CSARLGGLEQFF.

The chain links TRBV20-1 to TRBJ2-3; 8 positions agree with TRBD2. J was trimmed by 3 bases and V by 3 bases; bases with no gene match: 5. The germline V gene encodes CDR1 DFQATT and CDR2 SNEGSKA (reference sequence). The CDR3 totals 14 residues. CDR3 bases: TGCAGTGCTAGCAGGGCGGGAGGAACAGATACGCAGTATTTT. This encodes CSASRAGGTDTQYF.

The J gene is TRBJ2-7, the V gene TRBV12-3 or TRBV12-4; TRBD2 is a possible D gene (5 bases). The CDR3 has 14 amino acids. The V gene lost 6 bases and the J gene lost 6 bases, with 18 bases spanning the gap. The CDR3 bases are TGTGCCAGCAGCCTACTAGACCGCCCCGCCGAGCAGTACTTC. Translating it yields CASSLLDRPAEQYF.

The chain has TRBV20-1 and TRBJ2-3, with D possibly matching TRBD2 (6 bases). There are 14 residues in the CDR3. Germline V gene data show CDR1 as DFQATT and CDR2 as SNEGSKA (reference sequence). Trimming shortened V by 5 bases and J by 0 bases, and 12 bases separated the two germline ends. CDR3 sequence (DNA): TGCAGTGCTTCCACTAGCCGCAGCACAGATACGCAGTATTTT. Translated, it gives CSASTSRSTDTQYF.

The chain recombines TRBV15 with TRBJ2-7, with D possibly matching TRBD2 (5 bases). The V gene's germline CDR1 is LNHNV and CDR2 YYDKDF (reference sequence). Trimming took off 0 bases at V and 5 bases at J, with 14 bases between the two ends. CDR3 size: 15 residues. As DNA, the CDR3 is TGTGCCACCAGCAGAGATCGAGGGAGTCTGAACGAGCAGTACTTC. This codes for CATSRDRGSLNEQYF.

The genes are TRBV20-1 and TRBJ2-7; possible D gene TRBD2, 6 bases. The CDR3 runs to 15 residues. V lost 6 bases to trimming and J lost 5 bases, with 23 bases between them. Germline CDR1 reads DFQATT; CDR2 reads SNEGSKA (reference sequence). CDR3 sequence: CSARKTGTATDEQYF. The CDR3 region has the DNA TGCAGTGCGCGGAAAACCGGGACTGCAACAGACGAGCAGTACTTC.

This clonotype has ten or more counts. The junction does not match germline at one end; this may be a read error. The chain links TRBV20-1 to TRBJ1-1; D gene ambiguous. CDR3 length equals 12 residues. The germline gives CDR1 DFQATT, CDR2 SNEGSKA (reference sequence). The CDR3 DNA reads TGCAGTGCTAGGTTTACGAACTCTGAAGCTTTCTTT. It codes for CSARFTNSEAFF.

This clonotype was detected a few times. V usage is TRBV7-2 and J usage is TRBJ2-3; the D is unclear. This CDR3 has 11 residues. In germline, CDR1 is SGHTA, CDR2 FQGNSA. Trimming shortened V by 3 bases and J by 5 bases, and 3 bases separated the two germline ends. This CDR3 reads CASSFVDTQYF. DNA of the CDR3: TGTGCCAGCAGCTTCGTAGATACGCAGTATTTT.

This chain joins TRBV18 and TRBJ2-7; the D gene could be TRBD1 or TRBD2 (5 bases each). Germline values: CDR1 KGHSH, CDR2 LQKENI. The CDR3 spans 13 residues. Trimming took 4 bases from V and 0 from J, leaving 7 bases between them. The CDR3 nucleotides read TGTGCCAGCTCACAGGGGAGCTCCTACGAGCAGTACTTC. Amino acid sequence: CASSQGSSYEQYF.

The gene calls are TRBV16 and TRBJ1-1; no definite D call. CDR1 KGHSY and CDR2 FQNENV come from the germline V gene. The CDR3 totals 14 residues. The V gene lost 4 bases and the J gene lost 5 bases, with 14 bases spanning the gap. The CDR3 bases are TGTGCCAGCAGCCGTGGTGTGGGAGCAACTGAAGCTTTCTTT. Protein sequence: CASSRGVGATEAFF.

This clonotype was seen repeatedly, ten times or more. The chain combines TRBV6-2 or TRBV6-3 with TRBJ2-5; D uncertain. This CDR3 is 12 amino acids long. V was clipped by 2 bases and J by 1 base, with 2 bases between them. Germline V gene sequence: CDR1 MNHEY, CDR2 SVGEGT. CDR3 sequence (DNA): TGTGCCAGCAGTTACCCCCAAGAGACCCAGTACTTC. It is translated as CASSYPQETQYF.

The chain joins TRBV6-2 or TRBV6-3 to TRBJ2-7; 7 nucleotides agree with TRBD1. This CDR3 has 19 residues. Germline CDR1 MNHEY, CDR2 SVGEGT. The V segment lost 2 bases and the J segment 2 bases; nucleotides outside the gene matches: 18. CDR3 in amino acids: CASSYGLGQRTTLAYEQYF. CDR3 DNA: TGTGCCAGCAGTTACGGCTTGGGACAGCGAACGACTCTAGCCTACGAGCAGTACTTC.

The J gene is TRBJ1-1, the V gene TRBV18; D remains unclear. The V gene's germline CDR1 is KGHSH and CDR2 LQKENI. V was pared by 2 bases and J by 0 bases, with 10 bases between. The CDR3 sequence is 15 residues long. The CDR3 DNA follows: TGTGCCAGCTCACCAAGGGAACTGATGAACACTGAAGCTTTCTTT. Translating it yields CASSPRELMNTEAFF.

This clonotype came up a few times. The chain carries TRBV5-1 and TRBJ2-7, with 9 bases lining up with TRBD2. The germline CDR1 and CDR2 sequences are SGHRS and YFSETQ. There are 17 residues in the CDR3. The V segment lost 4 bases and the J segment 7 bases; nucleotides outside the gene matches: 18. The CDR3 DNA sequence: TGCGCCAGCAGCCTTTCTAGCGGGATTAAGCCAGCACTGGAGCAGTACTTC. This encodes CASSLSSGIKPALEQYF.

In its sample, this clonotype was seen a few times. The V call is TRBV10-3, the J call TRBJ1-5; D is unclear. The CDR3 contains 15 residues. V gave up 3 bases and J gave up 3 bases, with 12 bases separating them. The germline V gene has CDR1 ENHRY and CDR2 SYGVKD. The CDR3 DNA is TGTGCCATCAGTGATCCGGGTAATTCCAATCAGCCCCAGCATTTT. Residues: CAISDPGNSNQPQHF.

The gene calls are TRBV20-1 and TRBJ2-7; 8 bases match TRBD2. The CDR3 is 13 residues long. Germline-derived CDR1 and CDR2 are DFQATT and SNEGSKA (reference sequence). Losses at the gene ends were 1 base for V and 12 bases for J; bases not matched to a gene: 11. The chain's CDR3 is CSARVATSVHRYF. The CDR3 bases are TGCAGTGCTAGAGTCGCGACTAGCGTCCATCGGTACTTC.

This clonotype showed up just once. V is TRBV20-1 and J is TRBJ2-7, with 10 positions matching TRBD1. V trimming: 6 bases; J trimming: 2 bases; junction bases outside the gene matches: 7. Germline lookup yields CDR1 DFQATT and CDR2 SNEGSKA (reference sequence). The CDR3 sequence is 14 residues long. CDR3 sequence: CSARQGARPYEQYF. The DNA for the CDR3 is TGCAGTGCCCGACAGGGGGCCCGTCCCTACGAGCAGTACTTC.

The rearrangement links TRBV7-2 to TRBJ2-3; 9 positions match TRBD2. J lost 5 bases, V lost 8 bases, and 8 bases had no gene match. Per the germline V gene, CDR1 is SGHTA and CDR2 is FQGNSA. This CDR3 is 14 amino acids long. In DNA, the CDR3 is TGTGCCAGCTCCTACTCTAGCGGGGTAGATACGCAGTATTTT. Its translation is CASSYSSGVDTQYF.

This clonotype was seen only a few times. The rearrangement joins TRBV30 to TRBJ2-5; no clear D. Trimming took 8 bases from V and 1 from J, leaving 14 bases between them. The CDR3 loop spans 13 amino acids. Germline V gives CDR1 GTSNPN, CDR2 SVGIG (reference sequence). The CDR3 protein is CAGDRSVQETQYF. CDR3 in DNA: TGTGCCGGGGATCGCTCCGTCCAAGAGACCCAGTACTTC.

This clonotype was observed a few times. This chain links TRBV20-1 with TRBJ2-1, with D perhaps being TRBD1 or TRBD2 (8 bases each). With 6 bases removed from V and 0 bases from J, the gap between germline ends came to 24 bases. The CDR3 length is 18 residues. Germline V CDR1 and CDR2: DFQATT, SNEGSKA (reference sequence). The CDR3 sequence: CSARGRGGRESSYNEQFF. The CDR3 DNA reads TGCAGTGCCAGGGGGCGCGGGGGGCGGGAAAGCTCCTACAATGAGCAGTTCTTC.

The chain carries TRBV10-3 and TRBJ2-1; D perhaps matches TRBD2 (6 bases). V was trimmed by 7 bases and J by 4 bases, leaving 14 bases between them. CDR1 is ENHRY, CDR2 SYGVKD, per germline. The CDR3 length is 14 residues. CDR3 residues: CAITRDLTYNEQFF. The DNA for the CDR3 is TGTGCCATCACTCGGGACTTGACGTACAATGAGCAGTTCTTC.